Here is one T cell receptor (beta chain) with its context. What it recognizes is unknown. A much larger clone differs by one base, so this may be a read error. No conserved phenylalanine or tryptophan ends this CDR3, so it is likely a read error. The data were obtained in a study of spatial heterogeneity in lung cancer. For the study at large: Sequencing consistently turned up more beta-chain sequences than alpha-chain sequences. Findings and caveats of the study: Blood contained ubiquitous expanded tumor TCRs more at resection than at follow-up.

The time point was: sample taken at primary tumor resection. Whole RNA came from tumor, nontumor lung or frozen PBMC and was sequenced without being sorted. The library protocol tagged each TCR cDNA with a unique molecular identifier. In TCRdb, the 5' RACE reads were re-called with MiXCR into one record per CDR3 protein. This sample yields 25,000 or so distinct CDR3 sequences, of which 13% are seen a single time; around 25% belongs to the top ten. This CDR3 region has 13 residues. V lost 6 bases and J lost 6; bases outside the gene matches: 8. Germline assignment: CDR1 SGHTA and CDR2 FQGNSA. The material was PBMCs, obtained at surgery. This TCR was sampled from a female donor with early-stage non-small cell lung cancer. This rearrangement joins TRBV7-2 to TRBJ2-7; TRBD1 matches at 7 bases. The CDR3 is CASSYDRVGEQYA. CDR3 DNA sequence: TGTGCCAGCAGTTACGACAGGGTCGGCGAGCAGTACGCC.